Each of the 15 T cell receptor beta chains below was sequenced from the same sample in a study of T-cell reconstitution after alpha-beta-depleted transplantation in children. Preparation of the TCRbeta library involved a method that used unique molecular identifiers. Via MiXCR, TCRdb re-called the PCR reads, giving one row per CDR3 protein. Counted here are 490,000 or so distinct CDR3 sequences, around 13% occurring once; the ten biggest clones make up around 6.1%. Sequenced material: PBMCs from the stem cell graft donor, taken from the stem cell graft. These receptors all come from a human donor who donated a stem cell graft to a child with combined immunodeficiency.

The chain is built from TRBV6-5 and TRBJ2-5; TRBD2 is a possible D gene (6 bases). CDR1 is MNHEY, CDR2 SVGAGI, per germline. The CDR3 extends over 17 amino acids. With 0 bases removed from V and 5 bases from J, the gap between germline ends came to 19 bases. CDR3 nucleotide sequence: TGTGCCAGCAGTTACTCCTGGGCAGGGAGGTCGCAGGAGACCCAGTACTTC. Translating it yields CASSYSWAGRSQETQYF.

This chain joins TRBV28 and TRBJ1-5; weak D call: TRBD1 (5 bases). CDR3 length equals 13 residues. Germline V gives CDR1 MDHEN, CDR2 SYDVKM. V dropped 10 bases and J dropped 6 bases, with 16 bases sitting between them. The CDR3 region has the DNA TGTGCCACCACACCGGCGGGGGGTCAGCCCCAGCATTTT. Residues: CATTPAGGQPQHF.

This clonotype was detected only a few times. The junction differs from germline at one of its ends, possibly a read error. This sequence joins TRBV20-1 and TRBJ2-7; D call uncertain. Germline assignment: CDR1 DFQATT and CDR2 SNEGSKA (reference sequence). The CDR3 length is 12 residues. The CDR3 here is CSVKTDFGVYSF. CDR3 bases: TGCAGTGTCAAGACTGACTTTGGCGTCTATTCCTTC.

The chain has TRBV25-1 and TRBJ2-7, with a weak D call TRBD1 (5 bases). V was shortened by 2 bases and J by 2 bases, with 13 bases between the two germline ends. Germline CDR1 is MGHDK and CDR2 is SYGVNS. This CDR3 comprises 15 residues. This CDR3 reads CASSEANRLPYEQYF. In DNA form, the CDR3 reads TGTGCCAGCAGTGAAGCCAACAGGCTACCCTACGAGCAGTACTTC.

This clonotype was counted only a few times. The chain combines TRBV4-2 with TRBJ2-7; possibly TRBD2 for D (7 bases). The CDR3 spans 17 residues. V was clipped by 3 bases and J by 3 bases, with 21 bases between them. CDR1 and CDR2 (germline): LGHNA, YNFKEQ. The chain's CDR3 is CASSQGGLRDTHYEQYF. In nucleotides, the CDR3 is TGTGCCAGCAGCCAGGGGGGACTACGGGACACCCACTACGAGCAGTACTTC.

The CDR3 region is CASSPLGTSVQETQYF. The CDR3 bases are TGTGCCAGCAGCCCCTTAGGGACTAGCGTCCAAGAGACCCAGTACTTC. The chain carries TRBV9 and TRBJ2-5, with 10 bases identical to TRBD2. The CDR3 extends over 16 amino acids. Germline V gives CDR1 SGDLS, CDR2 YYNGEE. V shed 4 bases, J shed 1 base, and the junction held 7 bases outside the gene matches. The full variable domain, completed using reference TRBV9 and TRBJ2-5, is DSGVTQTPKHLITATGQRVTLRCSPRSGDLSVYWYQQSLDQGLQFLIQYYNGEERAKGNILERFSAQQFPDLHSELNLSSLELGDSALYFCASSPLGTSVQETQYFGPGTRLLVL.

This clonotype occurred many times. The J gene is TRBJ2-1, the V gene TRBV27; 7 bases map to TRBD2. J gave up 6 bases and V 2 bases, and 4 bases lay outside the gene matches. Germline assignment: CDR1 MNHEY and CDR2 SMNVEV (reference sequence). The CDR3 has 14 residues. The CDR3 region has the DNA TGTGCCAGCAGTTTAGGGGGGAGGGTCAATGAGCAGTTCTTC. Translated, it gives CASSLGGRVNEQFF.

This clonotype was observed a few times. The chain joins TRBV9 to TRBJ2-1, with D possibly TRBD1 on 5 matching bases. Looked up from germline, CDR1 is SGDLS and CDR2 is YYNGEE. This CDR3 comprises 15 residues. Trimming removed 0 bases at V and 3 bases at J, with 10 bases between. Here the CDR3 reads CASSVVGDSYNEQFF. The CDR3 DNA is TGTGCCAGCAGCGTAGTTGGAGACAGCTACAATGAGCAGTTCTTC.

The chain recombines TRBV7-9 with TRBJ2-3, with 9 bases lining up with TRBD1. J was trimmed by 0 bases and V by 2 bases; bases with no gene match: 3. There are 16 residues in the CDR3. Germline V CDR1 and CDR2: SEHNR, FQNEAQ (reference sequence). The CDR3 is CASSLLTGGSTDTQYF. The CDR3 DNA reads TGTGCCAGCAGCTTACTGACAGGGGGGAGCACAGATACGCAGTATTTT.

A few counts support this clonotype. V usage is TRBV19 and J usage is TRBJ1-5; D may be TRBD1 (6 bases). The germline CDR1 and CDR2 sequences are LNHDA and SQIVND (reference sequence). Trimming took 4 bases from V and 6 from J, leaving 13 bases between them. The CDR3 is 14 residues long. The DNA for the CDR3 is TGTGCCAGTAGTACGTTGACAGGTGGTCAGCCCCAGCATTTT. Translation gives CASSTLTGGQPQHF.

This clonotype turned up a few times. Here the CDR3 DNA reads TGTGCCAGCAGCCCAAGTGCTCGCTATGGCTACACCTTC. As protein: CASSPSARYGYTF. The rearrangement links TRBV5-5 to TRBJ1-2; unclear D gene. Germline-derived CDR1 and CDR2 are SGHKS and YYEKEE (reference sequence). V shed 4 bases and J shed 4 bases, with 11 bases lying between them. The CDR3 runs 13 residues.

This rearrangement joins TRBV5-6 to TRBJ2-7, with D possibly TRBD1 on 6 matching bases. Germline CDR1 and CDR2: SGHDT and YYEEEE. V was pared by 6 bases and J by 2 bases, with 21 bases between. The CDR3 loop spans 16 amino acids. The CDR3 sequence: CASNTLTRDIAYEQYF. CDR3 sequence (DNA): TGTGCCAGCAACACTCTTACCCGGGACATCGCCTACGAGCAGTACTTC.

The V gene is TRBV2, the J gene TRBJ2-1; 7 bases line up with TRBD1. The CDR3 consists of 9 residues. J was trimmed by 13 bases and V by 10 bases; bases with no gene match: 4. Germline lookup yields CDR1 SNHLY and CDR2 FYNNEI. CDR3 residues: CATGTDQFF. The DNA of the CDR3 is TGTGCCACCGGGACAGATCAGTTCTTC.

This clonotype turned up a few times. This sequence joins TRBV27 and TRBJ2-7; the D is unclear. V lost 0 bases and J lost 3, with 15 bases in between. This CDR3 comprises 16 residues. Germline V gene lookup returns CDR1 MNHEY and CDR2 SMNVEV (reference sequence). DNA for the CDR3: TGTGCCAGCAGTTTATCGTCTACCCCAGCGAACTACGAGCAGTACTTC. The encoded protein is CASSLSSTPANYEQYF.

The chain combines TRBV6-1 with TRBJ1-6; TRBD1 agrees at 8 bases. V was pared by 6 bases and J by 10 bases, with 8 bases of the junction left unmatched. Germline V CDR1 and CDR2: MNHNS, SASEGT. The CDR3 is made up of 14 amino acids. This CDR3 reads CASSWTGSGSPLHF. The CDR3 DNA follows: TGTGCCAGCAGCTGGACAGGGTCTGGGTCACCCCTCCACTTT.